This entry concerns a single TCR beta chain. Its antigen remains undetermined. Nothing much larger sits one base from this clone, and base qualities are not available. Clipping removes 6 bases from V and 6 bases from J, with 13 as the unmatched junction base count. CDR1 MNHNY and CDR2 SVGAGI were looked up in the germline V gene (reference sequence). Measured from the cysteine to the valine, the CDR3 is 15 residues long. The entry retains the CDR3 DNA only, 45 bases that are in frame from base 1. This sample stems from a study of blood T cell repertoires in COVID-19 (TCRdb year 2020). About the full investigation: Samples from collaborators originated in the United States, Italy and Spain and spanned both the acute and convalescent phases of COVID-19. The material from the prospective study consisted of cDNA or gDNA derived from T cells, B-cell-depleted T cells, or PBMCs. The dataset comprised deeply sampled blood TCRbeta repertoires from subjects exposed to, actively infected with, or recovered from COVID-19. The repertoires were released in a freely available public database intended as a resource for research on the immune response to SARS-CoV-2. The samples were drawn from the first 160 participants of the ongoing ImmuneRACE study and from 1,254 subjects provided by 6 global collaborators. The sample metadata nearly always contained a de-identified subject ID, COVID-19 status, age in years and sex. Where available, HLA class I and class II types were obtained from metadata supplied by the sample provider rather than from assay-based typing.

Broad study findings and their caveats: Clinical and demographic metadata were provided uncurated, with the amount varying by source and participant.

Each collaborating institution followed its own protocols to collect whole blood in K2EDTA tubes. For TCRbeta analysis, collaborator samples were shipped as frozen whole blood, as isolated PBMCs, or as DNA extracted from either sample type. TCRbeta CDR3 regions were amplified from genomic DNA by means of the immunoSEQ Assay, a bias-controlled multiplex PCR. The authors' analysis ran thus. Nucleated cell counts per sample were estimated from amplification of reference gene primers within the assay. To quantify the absolute abundance of each unique TCRbeta CDR3 rearrangement, sequence reads were collapsed and filtered. For each sample, productive Simpson clonality was calculated by taking the square root of Simpson's diversity index across productive rearrangements. This immuneACCESS table, as held by TCRdb, lists in-frame sequences with V and J called but not all clones. Of the missing ones, under half trace to an unresolved V gene in checked studies; the others have no known cause. Clone size and V and J calls were adopted from that table, with D and trimming inferred from the DNA. The table for this sample lists around 63,000 clones; roughly 90% of them were counted only once. The ten largest clones capture around 1.3% of the sample.

The rearranged chain carries TRBV6-6 and TRBJ2-7, with 8 bases in between that match TRBD1. The source material was peripheral blood. This TCR came from a woman aged 55-75 years with acute or convalescent COVID-19. Here is the DNA: TGTGCCAGCAGGGACAGGGTACTGGGGTTTGTCGAGCAGTACGTC. It translates to CASRDRVLGFVEQYV.